What follows is one TCR beta chain and its context. Authors' data handling: Amplified reference gene primers provided the basis for estimating nucleated cell counts. Assay: immunoSEQ multiplex PCR; the TCRdb copy retains only in-frame clones and omits some. From that table come the V and J calls and clone size; the DNA was used to work out D and trimming. The data show roughly 190,000 clones, 84% seen once. This sample is part of a study of blood T cell repertoires in COVID-19. Study in general: Collection of acute and convalescent COVID-19 samples took place in the United States, Italy and Spain. Nucleic acid was either cDNA or gDNA, and it came from T cells, B-cell-depleted T cells, or PBMCs.

The TCR was taken from a woman in her 70s with COVID-19, enrolled during active disease. The sequencing sample was made of peripheral blood.

CDR3 in amino acids: CASSLAMTSGRALFGELFF. The CDR3, as DNA: TGTGCCAGCAGCTTGGCCATGACTAGCGGGAGGGCCCTCTTCGGGGAGCTGTTTTTT. This rearrangement joins TRBV5-5 to TRBJ2-2, with 14 nucleotides matching TRBD2. Germline CDR1 reads SGHKS; CDR2 reads YYEKEE (reference sequence). The CDR3 length is 19 residues. Trimming at V came to 0 bases and at J to 7 bases, leaving 11 bases not matched to a gene.